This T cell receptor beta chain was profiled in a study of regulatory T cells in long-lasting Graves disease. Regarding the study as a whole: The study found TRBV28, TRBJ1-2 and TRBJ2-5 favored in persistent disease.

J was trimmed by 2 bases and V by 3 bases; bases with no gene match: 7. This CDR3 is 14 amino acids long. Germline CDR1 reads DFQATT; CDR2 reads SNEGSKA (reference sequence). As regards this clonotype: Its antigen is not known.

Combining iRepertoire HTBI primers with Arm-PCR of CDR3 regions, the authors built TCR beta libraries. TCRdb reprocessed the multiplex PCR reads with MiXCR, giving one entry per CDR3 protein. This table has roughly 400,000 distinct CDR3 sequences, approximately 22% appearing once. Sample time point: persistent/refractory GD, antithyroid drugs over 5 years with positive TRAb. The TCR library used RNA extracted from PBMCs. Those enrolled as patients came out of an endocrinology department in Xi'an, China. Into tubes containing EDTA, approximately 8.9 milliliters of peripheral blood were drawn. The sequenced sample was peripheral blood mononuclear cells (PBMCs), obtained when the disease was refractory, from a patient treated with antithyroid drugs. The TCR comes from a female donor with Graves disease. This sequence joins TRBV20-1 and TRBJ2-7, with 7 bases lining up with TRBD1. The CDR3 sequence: CSARSDRAAYEQYF. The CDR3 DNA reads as TGCAGTGCTAGGTCTGACAGGGCGGCCTACGAGCAGTACTTC.